This T cell receptor beta chain was found in a study of cytomegalovirus exposure and HLA in healthy donors. In regard to this clone: Its antigen is not known.

The germline CDR1 and CDR2 sequences are GTSNPN and SVGIG (reference sequence). This CDR3 spans 15 amino acids. V shed 1 base and J 5 bases; nucleotides not matched to a gene: 7. Findings of the study overall: CMV antigen specificity of three CMV-associated chains was confirmed in vitro. Despite most TCR sequences being rare, some public TCRs occurred in many donors.

TCRdb's copy holds only in-frame clones and misses some; the assay was immunoSEQ multiplex PCR. The data contain tens of thousands of clones, roughly 96% of them singletons. The clonotype comes from a man aged 18 to 30 in good health and CMV-seronegative. Sample: PBMCs. The chain carries TRBV30 and TRBJ1-3; 8 nucleotides match TRBD1. The CDR3 coding sequence is TGTGCCTGGAGTGAGGCTTGGACAGGGAGAAACACCATATATTTT. Residues: CAWSEAWTGRNTIYF.